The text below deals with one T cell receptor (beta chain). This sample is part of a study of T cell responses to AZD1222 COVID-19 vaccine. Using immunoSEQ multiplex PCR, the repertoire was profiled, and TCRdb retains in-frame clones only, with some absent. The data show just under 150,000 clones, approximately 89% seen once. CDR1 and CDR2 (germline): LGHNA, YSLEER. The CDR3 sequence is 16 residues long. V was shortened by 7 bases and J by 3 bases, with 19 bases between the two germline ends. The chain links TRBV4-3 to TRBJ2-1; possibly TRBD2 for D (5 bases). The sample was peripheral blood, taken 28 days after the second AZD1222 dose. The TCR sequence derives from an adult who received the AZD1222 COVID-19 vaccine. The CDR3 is CASTASVGVGYNEQFF. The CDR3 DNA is TGCGCCAGCACCGCCTCGGTGGGAGTCGGCTACAATGAGCAGTTCTTC.